This T cell receptor (beta chain) was observed in a study of T-cell reconstitution after alpha-beta-depleted transplantation in children. During its preparation, the TCRbeta library received unique molecular identifiers. TCRdb itself ran the PCR reads through MiXCR, one entry per CDR3 protein. The sample has about 640,000 distinct CDR3 sequences, roughly 15% seen once; the top ten hold approximately 1%. The TCR sequence derives from a human donor who donated a stem cell graft to a child with acute myeloid leukemia. Sequenced here: PBMCs from the stem cell graft donor, sampled from the stem cell graft.

CDR3 residues: CATSDSRGRYNEQFF. DNA for the CDR3: TGTGCCACCAGTGATTCCAGGGGGCGATACAATGAGCAGTTCTTC. The chain carries TRBV24-1 and TRBJ2-1, with TRBD1 identical over 8 bases. Germline V gene sequence: CDR1 KGHDR, CDR2 SFDVKD. V lost 2 bases, J lost 4 bases, and 3 bases stayed unmatched. The CDR3 extends over 15 amino acids.